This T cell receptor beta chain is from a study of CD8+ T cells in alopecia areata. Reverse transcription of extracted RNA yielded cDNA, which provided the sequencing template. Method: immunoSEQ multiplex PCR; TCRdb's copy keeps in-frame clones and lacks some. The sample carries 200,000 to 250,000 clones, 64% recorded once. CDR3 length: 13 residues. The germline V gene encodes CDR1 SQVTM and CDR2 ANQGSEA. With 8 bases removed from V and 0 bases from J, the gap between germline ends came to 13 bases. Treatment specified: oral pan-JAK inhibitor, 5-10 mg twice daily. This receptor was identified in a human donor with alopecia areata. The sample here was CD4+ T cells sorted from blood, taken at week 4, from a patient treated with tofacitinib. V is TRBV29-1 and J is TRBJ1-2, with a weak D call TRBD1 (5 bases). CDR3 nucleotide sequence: TGCAGCCCGGACGGGGGAGCTAACTATGGCTACACCTTC. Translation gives CSPDGGANYGYTF.